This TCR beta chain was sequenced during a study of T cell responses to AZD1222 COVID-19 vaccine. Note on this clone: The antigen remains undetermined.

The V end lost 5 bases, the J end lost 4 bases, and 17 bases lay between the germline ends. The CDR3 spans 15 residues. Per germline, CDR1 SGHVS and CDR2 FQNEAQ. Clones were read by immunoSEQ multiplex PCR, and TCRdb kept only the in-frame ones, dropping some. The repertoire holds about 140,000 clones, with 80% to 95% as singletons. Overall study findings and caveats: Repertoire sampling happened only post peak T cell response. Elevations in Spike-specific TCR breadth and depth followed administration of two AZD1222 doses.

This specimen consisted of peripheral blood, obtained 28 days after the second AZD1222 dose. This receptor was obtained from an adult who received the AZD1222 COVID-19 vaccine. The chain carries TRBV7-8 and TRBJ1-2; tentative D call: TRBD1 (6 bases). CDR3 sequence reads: CASSTRGGGSYGYTF. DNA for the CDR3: TGTGCCAGCAGCACCAGGGGCGGAGGGAGCTATGGCTACACCTTC.